The entry below gives a single T cell receptor (beta chain) sequence along with its context. The data stem from a study of blood T cell repertoires in COVID-19. Turning to the study itself: Specimens from acute and convalescent COVID-19 originated in the United States, Italy and Spain. T cells, B-cell-depleted T cells, or PBMCs supplied cDNA or gDNA.

The CDR3 contains 13 residues. CDR1 and CDR2 from the germline V gene are LGHDT and YNNKEL (reference sequence). Trimming left V 2 bases short and J 7 bases short, with 12 bases between. Per the authors' pipeline: It was from reference gene primer amplification that nucleated cell counts were estimated. Method: immunoSEQ multiplex PCR; TCRdb's copy keeps in-frame clones and lacks some. Clone size and V and J calls were adopted from that table, with D and trimming inferred from the DNA. The data show 220,000 or so clones, around 83% seen once. Sequenced sample: peripheral blood. The chain links TRBV3-1 (or the pseudogene TRBV3-2) to TRBJ2-7; tentative D call: TRBD2 (6 bases). This clonotype was obtained from a man in his forties or fifties who had recovered from COVID-19. The CDR3 reads CASSQRGAGEQYF. CDR3 nucleotide sequence: TGTGCCAGCAGCCAACGAGGGGCGGGGGAGCAGTACTTC.